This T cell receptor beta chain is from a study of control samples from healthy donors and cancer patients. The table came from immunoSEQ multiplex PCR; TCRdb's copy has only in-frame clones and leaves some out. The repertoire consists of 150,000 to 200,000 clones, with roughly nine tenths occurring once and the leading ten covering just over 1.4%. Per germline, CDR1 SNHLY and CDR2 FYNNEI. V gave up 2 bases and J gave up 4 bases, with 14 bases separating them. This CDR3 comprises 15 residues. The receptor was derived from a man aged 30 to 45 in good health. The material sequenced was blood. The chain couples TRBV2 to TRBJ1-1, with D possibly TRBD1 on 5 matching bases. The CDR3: CASSELGGVGTEAFF. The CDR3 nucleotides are TGTGCCAGCAGTGAACTGGGAGGGGTCGGCACTGAAGCTTTCTTT.